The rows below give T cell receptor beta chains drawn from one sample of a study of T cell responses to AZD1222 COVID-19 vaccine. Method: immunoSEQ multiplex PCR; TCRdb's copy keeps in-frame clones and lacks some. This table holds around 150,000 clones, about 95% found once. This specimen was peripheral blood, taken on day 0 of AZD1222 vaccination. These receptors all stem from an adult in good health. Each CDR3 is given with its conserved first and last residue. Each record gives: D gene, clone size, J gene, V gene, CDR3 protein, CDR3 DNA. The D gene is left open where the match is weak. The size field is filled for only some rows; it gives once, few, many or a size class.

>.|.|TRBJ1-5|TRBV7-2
CASSLTNQGQPQHF
TGTGCCAGCAGCCTTACGAACCAGGGGCAGCCCCAGCATTTT
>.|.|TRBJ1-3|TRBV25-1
CASSGGGAEGNTIYF
TGTGCCAGCAGTGGCGGGGGCGCCGAAGGAAACACCATATATTTT
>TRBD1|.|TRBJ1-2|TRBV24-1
CATSDSGTVYGYTF
TGTGCCACCAGTGATTCCGGGACAGTCTATGGCTACACCTTC
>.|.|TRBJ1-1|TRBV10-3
CAISESKGRRASSIPEAFF
TGTGCCATCAGTGAGTCGAAGGGCCGCCGCGCCAGCAGCATCCCTGAAGCTTTCTTT
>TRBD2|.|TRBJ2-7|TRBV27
CASSPGTSGRNEQYF
TGTGCCAGCAGCCCTGGGACTAGCGGGAGAAACGAGCAGTACTTC
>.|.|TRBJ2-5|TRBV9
CASSEAAKRETQYF
TGTGCCAGCAGCGAGGCAGCAAAACGGGAGACCCAGTACTTC
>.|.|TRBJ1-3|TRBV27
CASSSGQGNTIYF
TGTGCCAGCAGTTCAGGACAGGGAAACACCATATATTTT
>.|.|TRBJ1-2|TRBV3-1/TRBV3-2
CASSQDGINYGYTF
TGTGCCAGCAGCCAAGACGGAATTAACTATGGCTACACCTTC
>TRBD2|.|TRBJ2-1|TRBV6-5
CASSRTSGNEQFF
TGTGCCAGCAGTCGGACTAGTGGCAATGAGCAGTTCTTC
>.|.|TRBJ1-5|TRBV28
CASQGGNQPQHF
TGTGCCAGCCAGGGTGGAAATCAGCCCCAGCATTTT
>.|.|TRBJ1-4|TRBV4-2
CASSPRTEKLFF
TGTGCCAGCAGCCCCCGAACCGAAAAACTGTTTTTT
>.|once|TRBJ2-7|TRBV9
CASSPLDIGYEQYF
TGTGCCAGCAGCCCATTGGACATCGGGTACGAGCAGTACTTC
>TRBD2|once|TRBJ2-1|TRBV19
CASTSGRGSYNEQFF
TGTGCCAGTACCTCGGGGAGGGGCTCCTACAATGAGCAGTTCTTC
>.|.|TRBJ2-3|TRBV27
CASSFIGKHTDTQYF
TGTGCCAGCAGTTTTATCGGGAAGCACACAGATACGCAGTATTTT
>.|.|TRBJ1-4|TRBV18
CASSPPNSAGKEKLFF
TGTGCCAGCTCACCTCCCAACAGCGCCGGGAAGGAAAAACTGTTTTTT
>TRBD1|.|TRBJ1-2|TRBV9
CASSGTRTGVYGYTF
TGTGCCAGCAGCGGGACCCGGACAGGAGTCTATGGCTACACCTTC
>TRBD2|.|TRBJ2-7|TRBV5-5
CASSPGLAGLPAYEQYF
TGTGCCAGCAGCCCCGGACTAGCGGGACTCCCCGCCTACGAGCAGTACTTC
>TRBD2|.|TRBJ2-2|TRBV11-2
CASSSDGLAGGVPGELFF
TGTGCCAGCAGCTCTGACGGACTAGCGGGAGGAGTTCCCGGGGAGCTGTTTTTT
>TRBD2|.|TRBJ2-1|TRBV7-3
CASSTGTSVHEQFF
TGTGCCAGCAGCACTGGGACTAGCGTCCATGAGCAGTTCTTC
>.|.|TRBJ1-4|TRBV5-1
CASSLSLGGNEKLFF
TGCGCCAGCAGCTTGAGTTTGGGCGGGAATGAAAAACTGTTTTTT
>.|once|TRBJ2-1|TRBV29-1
CSVEFRGGLALIEQFF
TGCAGCGTTGAATTCCGTGGAGGGCTAGCCCTGATTGAGCAGTTCTTC
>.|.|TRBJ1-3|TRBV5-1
CASSPGHSGNTIYF
TGCGCCAGCAGCCCGGGACACTCTGGAAACACCATATATTTT
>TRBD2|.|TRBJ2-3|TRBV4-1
CASSQEGLAGVTDTQYF
TGCGCCAGCAGCCAAGAGGGACTAGCGGGCGTCACAGATACGCAGTATTTT